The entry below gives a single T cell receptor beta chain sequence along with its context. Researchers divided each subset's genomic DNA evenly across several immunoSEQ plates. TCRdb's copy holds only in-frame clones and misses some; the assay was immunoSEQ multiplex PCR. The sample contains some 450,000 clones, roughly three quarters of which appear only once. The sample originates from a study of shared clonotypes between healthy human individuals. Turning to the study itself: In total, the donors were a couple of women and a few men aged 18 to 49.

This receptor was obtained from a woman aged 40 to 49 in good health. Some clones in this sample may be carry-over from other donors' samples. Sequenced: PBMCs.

In nucleotides, the CDR3 is TGTGCCAGCAGTCCCCCATGGGTGGGGACTGAAGCTTTCTTT. This gives the protein CASSPPWVGTEAFF. This chain joins TRBV28 and TRBJ1-1; D unclear. The length of the CDR3 is 14 residues. The germline CDR1 and CDR2 sequences are MDHEN and SYDVKM. The V end was cut by 5 bases, the J end by 5 bases, with 15 bases between.